This T cell receptor beta chain originates from a study of identical twins. Findings and caveats of the study: Among beta out-of-frame sequences, excess sharing between twins appeared weaker.

A single record per CDR3 protein comes from TCRdb applying MiXCR to the 5' RACE reads. The table includes 500,000 to 600,000 distinct CDR3 sequences, roughly a fifth detected once. CDR3 length: 12 amino acids. The V gene lost 0 bases and the J gene lost 9 bases, with 9 bases spanning the gap. Germline V gene data show CDR1 as DFQATT and CDR2 as SNEGSKA (reference sequence). About this clonotype: Its antigen is currently unknown.

The same data also went into a second study, on T cells expressing NK-cell markers. That study reports: With respect to HCMV, most of the eight sequenced donors were seropositive, and one was seronegative. In a handful of donors, dominant clonotypes made up roughly 25-60.1% of CD3+CD56-NKG2C+ cells. Unclear, still, was the HCMV specificity of the expanded NKG2C+ T cell clones.

This receptor was identified in a woman aged 18-29 years in good health. The J gene is TRBJ2-1, the V gene TRBV20-1; no clear D gene. Sequenced sample: CD4+ T cells sorted from blood. CDR3: CSARDKLREQFF. In DNA form, the CDR3 reads TGCAGTGCTAGAGATAAGCTCCGTGAGCAGTTCTTC.